A single TCR beta chain is shown here with its context. This sample stems from a study of blood T cell repertoires in COVID-19. At the level of the study: The analysed material was cDNA or gDNA that came from T cells, B-cell-depleted T cells, or PBMCs.

The germline gives CDR1 MDHEN, CDR2 SYDVKM. Trimming stripped 7 bases from V and 0 bases from J, with 9 bases between. This CDR3 is built from 14 residues. In the original analysis: Cell counts per sample came from amplifying reference gene primers. The protocol was immunoSEQ multiplex PCR, while the TCRdb copy is restricted to in-frame clones and leaves out a portion. The D gene and trimming were derived from the DNA, and the V and J assignments and clone size from that table. The sample yields 150,000 to 200,000 clones, around 80% seen once. Cohorts were based on clinical histories the participants reported.

The sequence came from a woman between 50 and 59 years old with acute COVID-19. Material for sequencing was PBMCs or T cells enriched from blood (not recorded which). The V call is TRBV28, the J call TRBJ1-4; D unresolved. The CDR3 loop is CASTGVATNEKLFF. The CDR3 coding sequence is TGTGCCAGCACTGGAGTTGCAACTAATGAAAAACTGTTTTTT. Full variable domain (rest looked up from reference TRBV28 and TRBJ1-4): DVKVTQSSRYLVKRTGEKVFLECVQDMDHENMFWYRQDPGLGLRLIYFSYDVKMKEKGDIPEGYSVSREKKERFSLILESASTNQTSMYLCASTGVATNEKLFFGSGTQLSVL.